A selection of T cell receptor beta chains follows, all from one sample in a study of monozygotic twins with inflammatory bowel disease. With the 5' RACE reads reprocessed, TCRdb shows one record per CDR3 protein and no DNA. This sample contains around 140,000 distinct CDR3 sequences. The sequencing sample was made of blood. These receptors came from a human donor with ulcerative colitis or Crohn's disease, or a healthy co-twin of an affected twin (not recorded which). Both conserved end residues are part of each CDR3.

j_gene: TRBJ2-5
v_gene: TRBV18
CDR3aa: CASSPYGKETQYF

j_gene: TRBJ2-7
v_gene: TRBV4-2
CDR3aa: CASSPGTSDSYEQYF

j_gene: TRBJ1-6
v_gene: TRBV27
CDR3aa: CASSSPPGDSPLHF

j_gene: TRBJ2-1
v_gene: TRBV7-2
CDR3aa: CASSSGSGGDEQFF

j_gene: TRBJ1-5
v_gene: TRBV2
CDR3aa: CASSERGPQVSQPQHF

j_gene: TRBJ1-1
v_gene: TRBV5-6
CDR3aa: CASSLALTGGLVTEAFF

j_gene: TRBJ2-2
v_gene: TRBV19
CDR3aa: CASSIASGGTGELFF

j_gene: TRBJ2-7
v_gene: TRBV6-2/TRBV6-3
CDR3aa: CASSYVGYEQYF

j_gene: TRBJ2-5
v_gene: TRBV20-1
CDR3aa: CSAITGGPQETQYF

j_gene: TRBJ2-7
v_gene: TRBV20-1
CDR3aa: CSARFGSGGDYEQYF

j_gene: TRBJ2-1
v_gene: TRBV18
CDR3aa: CASSEDLGGEQFF

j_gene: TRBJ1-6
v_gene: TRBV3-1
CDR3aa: CASSAGILGSPLHF

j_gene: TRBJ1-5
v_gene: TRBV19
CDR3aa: CASNLRGSNQPQHF

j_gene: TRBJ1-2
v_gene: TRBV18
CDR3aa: CASSPNSWGNGYTF

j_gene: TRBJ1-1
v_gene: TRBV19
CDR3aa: CASSMDRVNTEAFF